This T cell receptor (beta chain) is drawn from a study of blood T cell repertoires in COVID-19. Profiling relied on immunoSEQ multiplex PCR, and the TCRdb table lists in-frame clones only, not all of them. The sample has just over 150,000 clones, more than 65% seen once. V was trimmed by 5 bases and J by 10 bases, leaving 21 bases between them. The CDR3 is made up of 15 amino acids. Per germline, CDR1 SGHAT and CDR2 FQNNGV. Material for sequencing was peripheral blood. The TCR was taken from a woman aged 50 to 60 with acute or convalescent COVID-19. The chain combines TRBV11-2 with TRBJ2-1, with D maybe TRBD1 (6 bases). The CDR3 sequence: CASSTNMGAMAEQFF. The DNA of the CDR3 is TGTGCCAGCAGCACGAATATGGGGGCGATGGCCGAGCAGTTCTTC.